These 7 T cell receptor beta chains came from one sample sequenced in a study of blood T cell repertoires in COVID-19. Here immunoSEQ multiplex PCR was the method, and the copy in TCRdb shows in-frame clones only, minus some. The sample yields around 430,000 clones, around 88% seen once. What was sequenced was peripheral blood. The receptor source for this set is a woman between 50 and 59 years old with COVID-19, enrolled during active disease.

The V gene is TRBV12-5, the J gene TRBJ2-3; 9 positions agree with TRBD1. Germline CDR1 is LGHNT and CDR2 is FRNRAP. The V gene end was trimmed by 1 base and the J gene end by 4 bases; junction bases not matched to a gene: 3. The CDR3 consists of 15 residues. CDR3 sequence (DNA): TGTGCTAGTGGTTTGGACAGGGGGCTAGCAGATACGCAGTATTTT. Encoded protein: CASGLDRGLADTQYF.

This chain uses TRBV28 with TRBJ2-7; D might be TRBD1 (5 bases). The germline gives CDR1 MDHEN, CDR2 SYDVKM. V was shortened by 4 bases and J by 11 bases, with 12 bases between the two germline ends. This CDR3 has 11 residues. CDR3 bases: TGTGCCAGCAGTTCTCGACAGTCCGAGTACTTC. Translated, it gives CASSSRQSEYF.

This rearrangement joins TRBV2 to TRBJ2-3; 8 bases align to TRBD1. Germline-derived CDR1 and CDR2 are SNHLY and FYNNEI. Trimming cost V 7 bases and J 0 bases; bases outside gene matches: 6. The CDR3 contains 15 residues. The CDR3 DNA follows: TGTGCCAGCACCGGGGACAGGTTGAGCACAGATACGCAGTATTTT. It translates to CASTGDRLSTDTQYF.

This clone showed up just a few times. CDR3 DNA: TGTGCCAGCAGCGTAGACCAAGCGAGGAACTATGGCTACACCTTC. Its protein is CASSVDQARNYGYTF. The chain links TRBV9 to TRBJ1-2; D gene ambiguous. The CDR3 consists of 15 residues. Germline V gene data show CDR1 as SGDLS and CDR2 as YYNGEE. V was cut by 0 bases and J by 2 bases, with 11 bases left in between.

The V gene is TRBV10-2, the J gene TRBJ1-5; unclear D gene. V lost 2 bases to trimming and J lost 10 bases, with 6 bases between them. This CDR3 has 11 residues. Germline V gene sequence: CDR1 WSHSY, CDR2 SAAADI. The CDR3 is CASSETGPQHF. CDR3 coding DNA: TGCGCCAGCAGTGAGACTGGTCCCCAGCATTTT.

The J gene is TRBJ1-2, the V gene TRBV6-5; tentatively, D is TRBD1 (6 bases). CDR3 size: 12 residues. CDR1 is MNHEY and CDR2 is SVGAGI in the germline V gene. V was cut by 5 bases and J by 7 bases, with 11 bases left in between. This CDR3 reads CASSPDRRGYTF. The CDR3 DNA sequence: TGTGCCAGCAGTCCGGACAGACGTGGCTACACCTTC.

This clone was seen more than once but under ten times. The rearrangement links TRBV6-6 to TRBJ2-7; the match to TRBD2 covers 11 bases. Germline lookup yields CDR1 MNHNY and CDR2 SVGAGI (reference sequence). The CDR3 totals 16 residues. J was trimmed by 4 bases and V by 5 bases; bases with no gene match: 10. The CDR3 protein is CASSRSTSGGIYEQYF. The CDR3 nucleotides are TGTGCCAGCAGTCGATCTACTAGCGGGGGAATATACGAGCAGTACTTC.